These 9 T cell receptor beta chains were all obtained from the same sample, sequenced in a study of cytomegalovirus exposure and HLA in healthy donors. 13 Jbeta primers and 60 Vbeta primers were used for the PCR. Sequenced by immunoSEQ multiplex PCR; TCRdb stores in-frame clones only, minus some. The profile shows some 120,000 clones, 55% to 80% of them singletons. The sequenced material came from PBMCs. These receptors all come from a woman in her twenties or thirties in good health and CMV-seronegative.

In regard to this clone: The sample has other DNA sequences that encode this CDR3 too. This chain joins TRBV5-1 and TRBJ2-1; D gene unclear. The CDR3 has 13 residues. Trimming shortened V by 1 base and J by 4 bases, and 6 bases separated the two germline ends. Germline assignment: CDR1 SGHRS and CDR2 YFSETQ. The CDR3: CASSLNGYNEQFF. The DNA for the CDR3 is TGCGCCAGCAGCTTGAACGGTTACAATGAGCAGTTCTTC. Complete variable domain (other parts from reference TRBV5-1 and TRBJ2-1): KAGVTQTPRYLIKTRGQQVTLSCSPISGHRSVSWYQQTPGQGLQFLFEYFSETQRNKGNFPGRFSGRQFSNSRSEMNVSTLELGDSALYLCASSLNGYNEQFFGPGTRLTVL.

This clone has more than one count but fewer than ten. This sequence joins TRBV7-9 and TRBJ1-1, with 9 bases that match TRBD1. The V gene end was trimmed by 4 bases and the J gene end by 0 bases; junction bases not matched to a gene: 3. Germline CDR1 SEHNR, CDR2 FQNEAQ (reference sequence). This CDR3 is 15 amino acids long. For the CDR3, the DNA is TGTGCCAGCAGCTGGGGGGACAGGGTGAACACTGAAGCTTTCTTT. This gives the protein CASSWGDRVNTEAFF.

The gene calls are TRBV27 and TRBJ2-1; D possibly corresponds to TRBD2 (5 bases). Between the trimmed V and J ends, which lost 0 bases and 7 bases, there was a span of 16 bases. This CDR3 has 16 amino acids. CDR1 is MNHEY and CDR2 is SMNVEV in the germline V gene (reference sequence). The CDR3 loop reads CASSLSPGSTKNEQFF. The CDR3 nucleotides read TGTGCCAGCAGTTTATCCCCGGGAAGCACAAAAAATGAGCAGTTCTTC.

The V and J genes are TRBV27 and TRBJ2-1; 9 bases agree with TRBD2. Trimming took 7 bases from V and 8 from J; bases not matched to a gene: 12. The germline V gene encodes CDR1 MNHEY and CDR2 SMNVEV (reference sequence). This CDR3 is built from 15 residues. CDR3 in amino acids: CASTLDSSGTYEQFF. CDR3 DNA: TGTGCCAGCACCCTTGATTCTAGCGGGACGTATGAGCAGTTCTTC.

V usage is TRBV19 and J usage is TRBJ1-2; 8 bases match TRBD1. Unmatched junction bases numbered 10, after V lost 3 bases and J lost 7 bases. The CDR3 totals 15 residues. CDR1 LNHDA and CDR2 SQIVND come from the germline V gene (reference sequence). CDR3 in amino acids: CASSISTGVVAGYTF. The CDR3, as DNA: TGTGCCAGTAGTATTTCGACAGGGGTAGTCGCTGGCTACACCTTC.

CDR3 sequence (DNA): TGTGCCAGCAGTTACTCCCACAGGGAACCCTACGAGCAGTACTTC. This sequence encodes CASSYSHREPYEQYF. The chain couples TRBV6-5 to TRBJ2-7; a weak D match, TRBD1 (6 bases). The ends were cut back, 0 bases at V and 2 bases at J, with 11 bases in the middle. From germline, CDR1 is MNHEY and CDR2 SVGAGI. The CDR3 length is 15 residues.

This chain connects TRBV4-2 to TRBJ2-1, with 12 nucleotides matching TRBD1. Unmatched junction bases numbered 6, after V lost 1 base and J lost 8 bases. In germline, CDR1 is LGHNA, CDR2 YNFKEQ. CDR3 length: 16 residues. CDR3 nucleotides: TGTGCCAGCAGCCAAGTCTTGGGGACAGGGGGCTATGAGCAGTTCTTC. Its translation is CASSQVLGTGGYEQFF.

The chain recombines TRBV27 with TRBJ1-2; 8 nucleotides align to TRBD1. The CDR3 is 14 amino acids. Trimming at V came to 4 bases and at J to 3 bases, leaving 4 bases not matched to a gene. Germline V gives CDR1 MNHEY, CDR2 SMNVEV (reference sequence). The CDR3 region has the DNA TGTGCCAGCAGTTCCCTGGACAGGGACTATGGCTACACCTTC. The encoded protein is CASSSLDRDYGYTF.

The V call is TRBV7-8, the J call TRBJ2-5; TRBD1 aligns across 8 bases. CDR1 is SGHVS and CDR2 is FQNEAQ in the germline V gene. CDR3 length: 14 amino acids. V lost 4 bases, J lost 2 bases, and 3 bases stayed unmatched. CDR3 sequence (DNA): TGTGCCAGCAGCTCCTACAGGGGGCAAGAGACCCAGTACTTC. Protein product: CASSSYRGQETQYF. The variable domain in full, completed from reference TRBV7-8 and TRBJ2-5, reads GAGVSQSPRYKVAKRGQDVALRCDPISGHVSLFWYQQALGQGPEFLTYFQNEAQLDKSGLPSDRFFAERPEGSVSTLKIQRTQQEDSAVYLCASSSYRGQETQYFGPGTRLLVL.